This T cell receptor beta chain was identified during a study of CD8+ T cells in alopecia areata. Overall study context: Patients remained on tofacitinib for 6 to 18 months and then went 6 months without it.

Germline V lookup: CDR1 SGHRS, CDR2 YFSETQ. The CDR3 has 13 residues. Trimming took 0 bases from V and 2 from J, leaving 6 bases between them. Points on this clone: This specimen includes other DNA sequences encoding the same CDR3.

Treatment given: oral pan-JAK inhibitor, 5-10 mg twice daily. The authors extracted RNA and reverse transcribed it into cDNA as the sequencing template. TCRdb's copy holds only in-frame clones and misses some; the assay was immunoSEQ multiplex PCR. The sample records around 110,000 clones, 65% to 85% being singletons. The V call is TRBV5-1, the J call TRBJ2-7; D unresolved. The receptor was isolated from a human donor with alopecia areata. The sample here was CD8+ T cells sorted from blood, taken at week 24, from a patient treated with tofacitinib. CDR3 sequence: CASSLGPAYEQYF. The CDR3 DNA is TGCGCCAGCAGCTTGGGACCCGCCTACGAGCAGTACTTC.